The entry below describes one T cell receptor (beta chain). In the authors' workflow: Scientists estimated how many nucleated cells there were by amplifying reference gene primers. Sequenced by immunoSEQ multiplex PCR; TCRdb stores in-frame clones only, minus some. V, J and clone size are those of that table, while D and trimming were read from the DNA. The sample lists more than 150,000 clones; nearly 90% were seen once. CDR1 and CDR2 from the germline V gene are SGHVS and FNYEAQ. V was shortened by 4 bases and J by 4 bases, with 8 bases between the two germline ends. The CDR3 consists of 14 residues. The sample is drawn from a study of blood T cell repertoires in COVID-19.

This TCR came from a man aged 50 to 60 with acute or convalescent COVID-19. Sequencing was done on a sample of peripheral blood. The chain links TRBV7-6 to TRBJ1-6, with D possibly TRBD1 on 5 matching bases. The CDR3, as DNA: TGTGCCAGCAGCTCTGACAGATATAATTCACCCCTCCACTTT. Its protein product is CASSSDRYNSPLHF.